The TCR beta chain described here comes from a study of T cell responses to AZD1222 COVID-19 vaccine. The study's findings and limits: Along spike, vaccine-associated CD4 TCRs were found throughout, with dominance at 160-218 and 743-854. Unmutated variant regions are reportedly targeted by nearly half of spike-specific TCRs.

About this clone: Its target is not known.

Clones were read by immunoSEQ multiplex PCR, and TCRdb kept only the in-frame ones, dropping some. The sample includes about 150,000 clones, approximately 90% of them seen just once. This CDR3 is built from 14 residues. J gave up 7 bases and V 5 bases, and 5 bases lay outside the gene matches. Germline V lookup: CDR1 SGHTA, CDR2 FQGNSA. The sequenced sample was peripheral blood, obtained on day 0 of AZD1222 vaccination. The clonotype originates from an adult in good health. The rearrangement uses TRBV7-2 and TRBJ2-7; 13 bases fit TRBD2. The CDR3 bases are TGTGCCAGCAGCAAACCGGGACTAGCGGGAGAGCAGTACTTC. Translating it yields CASSKPGLAGEQYF.